The T cell receptor beta chain described here comes from a study of CD4 T cells in relation to SARS-CoV-2 and coronaviruses. Profiling relied on immunoSEQ multiplex PCR, and the TCRdb table lists in-frame clones only, not all of them. The sample has about 36,000 clones; 77% are singletons. As for this clone: The antigen is undetermined.

The clonotype originates from an adult with COVID-19. Material for sequencing was memory CD4+ T cells from PBMCs, cultured in vitro.

CDR3 bases: TGTGCCTGGAGTGATGGGGGAACCTACGAGCAGTACTTC. Its translation: CAWSDGGTYEQYF. The rearrangement links TRBV30 to TRBJ2-7; D may match TRBD1 or TRBD2 (5 bases each). Per germline, CDR1 GTSNPN and CDR2 SVGIG (reference sequence). The CDR3 is 13 residues long. The germline V and J ends were trimmed by 1 base and 2 bases, with 9 bases remaining between them.